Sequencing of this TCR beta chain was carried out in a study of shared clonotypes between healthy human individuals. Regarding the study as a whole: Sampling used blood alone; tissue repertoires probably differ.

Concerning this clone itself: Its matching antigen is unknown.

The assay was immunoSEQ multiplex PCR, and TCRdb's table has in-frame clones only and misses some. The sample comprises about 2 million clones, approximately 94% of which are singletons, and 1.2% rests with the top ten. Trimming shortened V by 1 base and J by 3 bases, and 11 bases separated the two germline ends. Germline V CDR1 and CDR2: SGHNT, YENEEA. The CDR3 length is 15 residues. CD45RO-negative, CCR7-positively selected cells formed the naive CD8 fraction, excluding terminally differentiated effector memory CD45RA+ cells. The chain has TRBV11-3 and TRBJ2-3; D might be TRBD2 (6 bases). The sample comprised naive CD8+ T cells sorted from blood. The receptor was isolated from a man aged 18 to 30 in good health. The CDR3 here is CASSLGGGTTDTQYF. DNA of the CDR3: TGTGCCAGCAGCTTAGGAGGCGGGACGACAGATACGCAGTATTTT.